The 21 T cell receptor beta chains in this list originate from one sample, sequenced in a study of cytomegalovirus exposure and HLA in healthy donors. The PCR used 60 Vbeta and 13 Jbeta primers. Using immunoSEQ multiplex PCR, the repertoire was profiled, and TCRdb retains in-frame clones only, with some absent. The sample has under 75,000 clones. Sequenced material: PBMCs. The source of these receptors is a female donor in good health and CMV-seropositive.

CDR3 residues: CASSLGTGGHTGELFF. The DNA for the CDR3 is TGTGCCAGCAGCTTAGGAACAGGGGGTCACACCGGGGAGCTGTTTTTT. The chain combines TRBV7-2 with TRBJ2-2, with 8 bases matching TRBD1. V lost 1 base to trimming and J lost 3 bases; unmatched junction nucleotides: 4. The CDR3 is 16 residues long. Germline CDR1 SGHTA, CDR2 FQGNSA.

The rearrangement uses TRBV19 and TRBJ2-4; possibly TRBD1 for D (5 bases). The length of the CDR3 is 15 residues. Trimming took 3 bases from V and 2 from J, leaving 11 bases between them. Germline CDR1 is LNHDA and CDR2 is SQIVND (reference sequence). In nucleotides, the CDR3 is TGTGCCAGTAGTATTTCTTGGGGCACCAAAAACATTCAGTACTTC. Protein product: CASSISWGTKNIQYF.

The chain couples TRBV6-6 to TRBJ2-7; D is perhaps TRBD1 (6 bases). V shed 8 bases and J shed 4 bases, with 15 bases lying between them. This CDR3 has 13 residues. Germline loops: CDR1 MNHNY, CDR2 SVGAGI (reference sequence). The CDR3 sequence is CASAEQGLYEQYF. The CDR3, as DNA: TGTGCCAGCGCCGAACAGGGTCTATACGAGCAGTACTTC.

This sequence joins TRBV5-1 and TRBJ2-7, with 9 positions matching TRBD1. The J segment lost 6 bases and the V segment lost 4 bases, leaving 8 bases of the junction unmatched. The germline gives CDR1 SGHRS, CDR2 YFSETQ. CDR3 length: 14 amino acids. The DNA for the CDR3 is TGCGCCAGCAGCCAGGGACAGGGTACCCGCGAGCAGTACTTC. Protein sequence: CASSQGQGTREQYF.

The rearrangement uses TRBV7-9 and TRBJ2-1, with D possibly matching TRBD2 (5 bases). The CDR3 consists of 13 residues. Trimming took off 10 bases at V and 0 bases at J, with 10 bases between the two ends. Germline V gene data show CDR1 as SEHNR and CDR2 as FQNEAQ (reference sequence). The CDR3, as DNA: TGTGCCACCCCGGGGAGCTCCTACAATGAGCAGTTCTTC. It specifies CATPGSSYNEQFF.

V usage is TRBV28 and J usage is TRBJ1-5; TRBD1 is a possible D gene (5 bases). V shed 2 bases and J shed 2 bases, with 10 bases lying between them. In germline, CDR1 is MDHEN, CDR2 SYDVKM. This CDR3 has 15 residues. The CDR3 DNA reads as TGTGCCAGCAGTTTACAAGGGGTGGGCAATCAGCCCCAGCATTTT. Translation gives CASSLQGVGNQPQHF.

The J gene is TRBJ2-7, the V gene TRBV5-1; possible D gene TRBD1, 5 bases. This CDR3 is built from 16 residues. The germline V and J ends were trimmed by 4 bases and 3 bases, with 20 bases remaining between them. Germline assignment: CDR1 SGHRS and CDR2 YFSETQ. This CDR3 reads CASSKTSPGFLYEQYF. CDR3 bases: TGCGCCAGCAGCAAAACATCCCCAGGGTTTCTCTACGAGCAGTACTTC.

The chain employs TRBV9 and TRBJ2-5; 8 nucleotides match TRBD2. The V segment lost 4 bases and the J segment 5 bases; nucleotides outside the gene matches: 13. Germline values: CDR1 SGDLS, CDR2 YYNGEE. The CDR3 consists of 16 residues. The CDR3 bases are TGTGCCAGCAGCCCCGGGGCGGGAGGAACCAGGGAGACCCAGTACTTC. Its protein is CASSPGAGGTRETQYF.

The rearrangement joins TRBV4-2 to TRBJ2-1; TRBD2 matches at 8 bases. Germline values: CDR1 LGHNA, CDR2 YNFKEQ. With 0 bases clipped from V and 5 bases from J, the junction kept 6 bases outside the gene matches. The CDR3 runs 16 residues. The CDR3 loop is CASSQDLSGSDNEQFF. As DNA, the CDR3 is TGTGCCAGCAGCCAAGATTTGAGCGGGAGCGACAATGAGCAGTTCTTC.

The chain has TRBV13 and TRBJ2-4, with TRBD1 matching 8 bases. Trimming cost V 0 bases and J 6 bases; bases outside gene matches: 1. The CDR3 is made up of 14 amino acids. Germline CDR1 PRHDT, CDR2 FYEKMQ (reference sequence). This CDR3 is CASSLGTGGNIQYF. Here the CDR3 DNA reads TGTGCCAGCAGCTTAGGCACAGGGGGAAACATTCAGTACTTC.

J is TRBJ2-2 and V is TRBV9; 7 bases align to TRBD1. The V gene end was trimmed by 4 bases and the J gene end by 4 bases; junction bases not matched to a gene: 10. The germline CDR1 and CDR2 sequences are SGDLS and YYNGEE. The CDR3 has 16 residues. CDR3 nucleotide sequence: TGTGCCAGCAGCTCGACAGGGTGGAGCGGCACCGGGGAGCTGTTTTTT. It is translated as CASSSTGWSGTGELFF.

The chain's CDR3 is CASSHRTSGVLAKNIQYF. For the CDR3, the DNA is TGCGCCAGCAGCCACAGGACTAGCGGGGTCCTAGCCAAAAACATTCAGTACTTC. The chain has TRBV4-3 and TRBJ2-4, with 12 bases fitting TRBD2. Per the germline V gene, CDR1 is LGHNA and CDR2 is YSLEER. V lost 3 bases and J lost 0; bases outside the gene matches: 6. The CDR3 totals 18 residues.

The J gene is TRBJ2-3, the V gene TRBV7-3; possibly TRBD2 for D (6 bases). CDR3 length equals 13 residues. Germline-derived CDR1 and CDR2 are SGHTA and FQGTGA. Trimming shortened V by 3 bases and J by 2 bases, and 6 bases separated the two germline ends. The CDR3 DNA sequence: TGTGCCAGCAGCTTGGACTACACAGATACGCAGTATTTT. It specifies CASSLDYTDTQYF.

In nucleotides, the CDR3 is TGTGCCAGCAGTAGAGCGGGGGACGAGCAGTACTTC. Translating it yields CASSRAGDEQYF. This chain connects TRBV27 to TRBJ2-7; 8 bases line up with TRBD2. The CDR3 is made up of 12 amino acids. CDR1 is MNHEY and CDR2 is SMNVEV in the germline V gene (reference sequence). Trimming at V came to 5 bases and at J to 5 bases, leaving 2 bases not matched to a gene.

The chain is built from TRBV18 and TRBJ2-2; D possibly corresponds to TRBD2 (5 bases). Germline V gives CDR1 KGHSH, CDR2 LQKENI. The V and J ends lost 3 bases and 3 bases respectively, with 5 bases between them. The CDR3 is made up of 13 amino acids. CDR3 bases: TGTGCCAGCTCACCCGGGGACACCGGGGAGCTGTTTTTT. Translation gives CASSPGDTGELFF.

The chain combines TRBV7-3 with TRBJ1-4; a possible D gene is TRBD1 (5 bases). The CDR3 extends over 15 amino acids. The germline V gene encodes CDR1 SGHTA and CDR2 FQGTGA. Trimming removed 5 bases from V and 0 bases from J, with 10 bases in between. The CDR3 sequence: CASSLTTATNEKLFF. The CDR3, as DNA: TGTGCCAGCAGCCTGACGACAGCAACTAATGAAAAACTGTTTTTT.

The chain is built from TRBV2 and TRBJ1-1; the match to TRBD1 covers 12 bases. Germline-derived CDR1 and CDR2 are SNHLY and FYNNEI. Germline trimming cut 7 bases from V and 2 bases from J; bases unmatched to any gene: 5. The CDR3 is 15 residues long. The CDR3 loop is CASKGQGAGNTEAFF. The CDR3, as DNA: TGTGCCAGCAAGGGACAGGGGGCTGGTAACACTGAAGCTTTCTTT.

The CDR3 protein is CASSLAATGPSYEQYF. DNA for the CDR3: TGTGCCAGCAGCTTAGCCGCGACAGGTCCCTCCTACGAGCAGTACTTC. The chain has TRBV7-2 and TRBJ2-7; D possibly corresponds to TRBD1 (6 bases). Trimming shortened V by 0 bases and J by 0 bases, and 12 bases separated the two germline ends. Germline V lookup: CDR1 SGHTA, CDR2 FQGNSA. The length of the CDR3 is 16 residues.

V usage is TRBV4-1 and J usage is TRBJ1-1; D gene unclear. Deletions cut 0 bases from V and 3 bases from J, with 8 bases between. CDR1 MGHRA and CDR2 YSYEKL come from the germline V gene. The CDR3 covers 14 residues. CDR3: CASSQEVKHTEAFF. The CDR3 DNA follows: TGCGCCAGCAGCCAAGAGGTGAAGCACACTGAAGCTTTCTTT.

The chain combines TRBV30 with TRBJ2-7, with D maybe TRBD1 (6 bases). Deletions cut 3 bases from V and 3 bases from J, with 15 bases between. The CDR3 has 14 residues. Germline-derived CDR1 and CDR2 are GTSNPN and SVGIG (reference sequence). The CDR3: CAWRGAGMYYEQYF. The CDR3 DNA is TGTGCCTGGAGGGGGGCCGGAATGTACTACGAGCAGTACTTC.

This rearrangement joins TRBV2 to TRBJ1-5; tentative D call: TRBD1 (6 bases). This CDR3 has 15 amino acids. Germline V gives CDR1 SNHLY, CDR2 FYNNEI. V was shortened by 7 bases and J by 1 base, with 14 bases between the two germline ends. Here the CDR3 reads CASKLEGGSNQPQHF. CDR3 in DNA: TGTGCCAGCAAGCTCGAAGGGGGAAGCAATCAGCCCCAGCATTTT.